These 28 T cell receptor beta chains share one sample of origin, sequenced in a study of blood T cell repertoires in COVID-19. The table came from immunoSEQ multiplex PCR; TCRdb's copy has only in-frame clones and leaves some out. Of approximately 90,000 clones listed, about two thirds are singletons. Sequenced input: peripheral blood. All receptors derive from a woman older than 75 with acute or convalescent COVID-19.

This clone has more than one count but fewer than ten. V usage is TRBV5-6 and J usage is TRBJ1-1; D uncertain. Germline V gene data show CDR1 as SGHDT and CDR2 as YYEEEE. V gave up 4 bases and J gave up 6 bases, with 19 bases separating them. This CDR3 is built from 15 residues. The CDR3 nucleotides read TGTGCCAGCAGCCCCTATCTCAGGCAAGTAGCTGAAGCTTTCTTT. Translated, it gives CASSPYLRQVAEAFF.

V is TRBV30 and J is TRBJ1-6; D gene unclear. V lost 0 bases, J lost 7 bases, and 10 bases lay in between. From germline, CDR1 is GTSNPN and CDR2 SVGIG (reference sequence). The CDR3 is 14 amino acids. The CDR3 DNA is TGTGCCTGGAGTGTGCGGGGAGGGAATTCACCCCTCCACTTT. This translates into CAWSVRGGNSPLHF.

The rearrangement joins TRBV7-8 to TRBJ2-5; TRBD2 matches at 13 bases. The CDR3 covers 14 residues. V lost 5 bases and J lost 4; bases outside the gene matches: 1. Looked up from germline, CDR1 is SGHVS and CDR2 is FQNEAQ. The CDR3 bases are TGTGCCAGCAGCCGACTAGCGGGAGGAGAGACCCAGTACTTC. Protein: CASSRLAGGETQYF. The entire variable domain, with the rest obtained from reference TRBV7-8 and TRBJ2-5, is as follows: GAGVSQSPRYKVAKRGQDVALRCDPISGHVSLFWYQQALGQGPEFLTYFQNEAQLDKSGLPSDRFFAERPEGSVSTLKIQRTQQEDSAVYLCASSRLAGGETQYFGPGTRLLVL.

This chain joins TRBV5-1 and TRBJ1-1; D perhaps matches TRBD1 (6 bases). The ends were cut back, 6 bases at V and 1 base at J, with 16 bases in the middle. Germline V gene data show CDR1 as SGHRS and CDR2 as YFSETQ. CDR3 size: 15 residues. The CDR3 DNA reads TGCGCCAGCACCTCCCGGCAGGGGAGGAACACTGAAGCTTTCTTT. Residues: CASTSRQGRNTEAFF.

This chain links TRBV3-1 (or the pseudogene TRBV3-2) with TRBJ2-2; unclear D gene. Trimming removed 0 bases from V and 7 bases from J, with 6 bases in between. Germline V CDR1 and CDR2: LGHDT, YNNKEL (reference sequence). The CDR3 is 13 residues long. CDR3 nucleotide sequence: TGTGCCAGCAGCCAAGATCCTAGCGGGGAGCTGTTTTTT. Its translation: CASSQDPSGELFF.

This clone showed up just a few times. CDR3 protein: CAIKSGGKYGYTF. DNA of the CDR3: TGTGCCATCAAGTCGGGGGGAAAATATGGCTACACCTTC. The rearrangement links TRBV10-3 to TRBJ1-2, with D possibly TRBD1 on 5 matching bases. V was shortened by 7 bases and J by 5 bases, with 14 bases between the two germline ends. Germline V gene sequence: CDR1 ENHRY, CDR2 SYGVKD. The CDR3 is 13 amino acids.

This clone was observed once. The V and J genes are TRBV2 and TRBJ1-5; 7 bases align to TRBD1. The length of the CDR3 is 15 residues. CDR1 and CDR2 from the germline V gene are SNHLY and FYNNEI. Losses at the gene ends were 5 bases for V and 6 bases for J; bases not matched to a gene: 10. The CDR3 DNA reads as TGTGCCAGCAGTTTCACCCGGGACAGTTTTCAGCCCCAGCATTTT. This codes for CASSFTRDSFQPQHF.

In nucleotides, the CDR3 is TGTGCCATCAGTGCTGGTCCTGCGAGCGGGGGGAAAGAGACCCAGTACTTC. Its translation is CAISAGPASGGKETQYF. The V gene is TRBV10-3, the J gene TRBJ2-5; 9 nucleotides line up with TRBD2. CDR3 length: 17 amino acids. The ends lost 4 bases at V and 3 bases at J; junction bases unmatched: 12. Per germline, CDR1 ENHRY and CDR2 SYGVKD.

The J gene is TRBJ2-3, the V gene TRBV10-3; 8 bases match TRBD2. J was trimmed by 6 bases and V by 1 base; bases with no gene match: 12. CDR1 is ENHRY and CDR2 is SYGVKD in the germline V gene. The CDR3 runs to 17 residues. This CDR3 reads CAISEWGSGANGDTQYF. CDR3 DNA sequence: TGTGCCATCAGTGAGTGGGGTAGCGGGGCCAATGGGGATACGCAGTATTTT.

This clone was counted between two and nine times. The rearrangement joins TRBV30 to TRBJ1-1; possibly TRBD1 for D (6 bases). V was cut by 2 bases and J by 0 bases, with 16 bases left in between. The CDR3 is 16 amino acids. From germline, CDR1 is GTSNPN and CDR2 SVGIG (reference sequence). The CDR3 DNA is TGTGCCTGGAGTAGGGGGGGGCCAATTATGAACACTGAAGCTTTCTTT. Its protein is CAWSRGGPIMNTEAFF.

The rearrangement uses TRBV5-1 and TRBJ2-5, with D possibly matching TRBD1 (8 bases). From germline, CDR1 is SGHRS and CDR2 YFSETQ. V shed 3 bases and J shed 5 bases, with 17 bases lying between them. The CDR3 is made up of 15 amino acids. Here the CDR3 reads CASSSGTGGDETQYF. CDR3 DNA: TGCGCCAGCAGCTCGGGAACAGGGGGGGACGAGACCCAGTACTTC.

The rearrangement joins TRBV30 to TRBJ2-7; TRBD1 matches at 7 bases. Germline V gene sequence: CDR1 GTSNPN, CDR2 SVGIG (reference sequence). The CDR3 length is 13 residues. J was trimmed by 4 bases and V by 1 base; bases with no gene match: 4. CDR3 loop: CAWSGGTAYEQYF. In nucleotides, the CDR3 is TGTGCCTGGAGTGGGGGGACAGCTTACGAGCAGTACTTC.

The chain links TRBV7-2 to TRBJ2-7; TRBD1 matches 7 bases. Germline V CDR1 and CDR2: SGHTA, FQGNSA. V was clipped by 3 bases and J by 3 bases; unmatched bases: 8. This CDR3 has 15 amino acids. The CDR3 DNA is TGTGCCAGCAGCTTCGACCCGGGACAGAACTACGAGCAGTACTTC. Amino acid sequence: CASSFDPGQNYEQYF.

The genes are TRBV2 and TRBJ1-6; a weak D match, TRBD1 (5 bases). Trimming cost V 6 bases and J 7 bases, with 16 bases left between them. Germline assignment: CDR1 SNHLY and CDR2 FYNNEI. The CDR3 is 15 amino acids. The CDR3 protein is CASRPSRQPNSPLHF. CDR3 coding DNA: TGTGCCAGCAGGCCCTCCCGACAGCCGAATTCACCCCTCCACTTT.

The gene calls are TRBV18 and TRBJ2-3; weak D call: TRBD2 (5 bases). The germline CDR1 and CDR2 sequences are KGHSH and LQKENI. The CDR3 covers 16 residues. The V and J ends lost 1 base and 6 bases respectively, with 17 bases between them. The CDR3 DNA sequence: TGTGCCAGCTCACCACAGGCTGGCGGAGGTATGGATACGCAGTATTTT. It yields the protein CASSPQAGGGMDTQYF.

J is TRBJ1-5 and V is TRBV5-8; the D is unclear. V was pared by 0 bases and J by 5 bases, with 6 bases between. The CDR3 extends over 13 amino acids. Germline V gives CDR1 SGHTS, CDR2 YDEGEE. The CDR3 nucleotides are TGTGCCAGCAGCTTGGACAGCTATCAGCCCCAGCATTTT. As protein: CASSLDSYQPQHF.

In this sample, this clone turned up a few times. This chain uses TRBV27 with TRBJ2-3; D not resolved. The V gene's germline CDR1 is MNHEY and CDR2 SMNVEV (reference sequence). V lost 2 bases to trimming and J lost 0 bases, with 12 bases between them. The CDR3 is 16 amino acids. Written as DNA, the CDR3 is TGTGCCAGCAGTTTAACCGTAGCCTATAGCACAGATACGCAGTATTTT. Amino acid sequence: CASSLTVAYSTDTQYF.

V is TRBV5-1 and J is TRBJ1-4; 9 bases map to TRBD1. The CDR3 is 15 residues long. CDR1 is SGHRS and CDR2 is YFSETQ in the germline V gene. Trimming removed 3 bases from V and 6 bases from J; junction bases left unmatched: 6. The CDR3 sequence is CASSSPGTGHEKLFF. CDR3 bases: TGCGCCAGCAGCTCGCCAGGGACAGGGCATGAAAAACTGTTTTTT.

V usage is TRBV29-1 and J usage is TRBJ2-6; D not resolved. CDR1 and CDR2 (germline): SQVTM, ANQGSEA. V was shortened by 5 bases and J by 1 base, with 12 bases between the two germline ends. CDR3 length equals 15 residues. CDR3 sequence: CSVYEAQSGANVLTF. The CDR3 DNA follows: TGCAGCGTTTATGAGGCCCAATCTGGGGCCAACGTCCTGACTTTC.

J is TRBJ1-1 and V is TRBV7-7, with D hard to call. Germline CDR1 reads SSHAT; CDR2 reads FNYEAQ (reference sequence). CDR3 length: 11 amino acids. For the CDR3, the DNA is TGTGCTCTGGGGTCCCGGGGTGAAGCTTTCTTT. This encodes CALGSRGEAFF. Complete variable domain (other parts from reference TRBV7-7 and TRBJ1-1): GAGVSQSPRYKVTKRGQDVTLRCDPISSHATLYWYQQALGQGPEFLTYFNYEAQPDKSGLPSDRFSAERPEGSISTLTIQRTEQRDSAMYRCALGSRGEAFFGQGTRLTVV.

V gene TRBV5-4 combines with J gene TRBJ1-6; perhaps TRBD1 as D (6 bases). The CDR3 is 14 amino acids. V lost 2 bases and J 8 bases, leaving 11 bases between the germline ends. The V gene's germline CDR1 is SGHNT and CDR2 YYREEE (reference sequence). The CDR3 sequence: CASSLQGEHSPLHF. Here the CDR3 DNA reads TGTGCCAGCAGCTTACAGGGAGAGCATTCACCCCTCCACTTT.

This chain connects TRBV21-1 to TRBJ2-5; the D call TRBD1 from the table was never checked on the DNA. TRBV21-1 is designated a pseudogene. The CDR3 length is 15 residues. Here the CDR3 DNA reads TGTGCCAGCAGCCAAAGGGGGGACAGGCAAGAGACCCAGTACTTC. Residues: CASSQRGDRQETQYF.

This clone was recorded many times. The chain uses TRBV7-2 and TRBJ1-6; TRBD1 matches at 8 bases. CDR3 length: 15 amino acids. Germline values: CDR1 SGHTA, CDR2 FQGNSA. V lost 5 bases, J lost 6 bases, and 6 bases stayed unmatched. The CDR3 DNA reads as TGTGCCAGCAGCGACAGGGGAGGCGGTAATTCACCCCTCCACTTT. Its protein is CASSDRGGGNSPLHF.

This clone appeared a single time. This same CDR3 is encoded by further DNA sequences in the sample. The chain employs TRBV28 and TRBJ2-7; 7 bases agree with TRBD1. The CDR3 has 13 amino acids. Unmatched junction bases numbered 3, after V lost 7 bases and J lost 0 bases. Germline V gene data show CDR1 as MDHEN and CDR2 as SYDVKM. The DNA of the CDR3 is TGTGCCAGCACCAGGGACAGCTCCTACGAGCAGTACTTC. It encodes CASTRDSSYEQYF. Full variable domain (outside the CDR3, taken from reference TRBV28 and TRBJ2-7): DVKVTQSSRYLVKRTGEKVFLECVQDMDHENMFWYRQDPGLGLRLIYFSYDVKMKEKGDIPEGYSVSREKKERFSLILESASTNQTSMYLCASTRDSSYEQYFGPGTRLTVT.

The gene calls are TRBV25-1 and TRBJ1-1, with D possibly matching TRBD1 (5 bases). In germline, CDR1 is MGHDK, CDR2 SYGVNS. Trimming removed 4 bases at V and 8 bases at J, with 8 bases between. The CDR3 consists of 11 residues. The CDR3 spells CASSGRGEAFF. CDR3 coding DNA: TGTGCCAGCAGTGGGCGGGGGGAAGCTTTCTTT. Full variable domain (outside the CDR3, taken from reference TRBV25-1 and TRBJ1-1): EADIYQTPRYLVIGTGKKITLECSQTMGHDKMYWYQQDPGMELHLIHYSYGVNSTEKGDLSSESTVSRIRTEHFPLTLESARPSHTSQYLCASSGRGEAFFGQGTRLTVV.

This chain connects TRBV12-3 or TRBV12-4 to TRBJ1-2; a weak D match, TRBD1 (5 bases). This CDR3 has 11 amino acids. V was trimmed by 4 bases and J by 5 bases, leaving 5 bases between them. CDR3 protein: CASSSGYGYTF. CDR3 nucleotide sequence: TGTGCCAGCAGTTCAGGGTATGGCTACACCTTC.

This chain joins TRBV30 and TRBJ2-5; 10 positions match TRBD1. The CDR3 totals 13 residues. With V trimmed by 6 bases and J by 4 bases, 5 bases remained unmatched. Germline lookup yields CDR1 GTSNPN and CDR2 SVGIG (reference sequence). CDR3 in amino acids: CACSGTGVETQYF. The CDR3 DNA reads TGTGCCTGTTCCGGGACAGGGGTAGAGACCCAGTACTTC. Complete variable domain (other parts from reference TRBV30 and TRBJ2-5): SQTIHQWPATLVQPVGSPLSLECTVEGTSNPNLYWYRQAAGRGLQLLFYSVGIGQISSEVPQNLSASRPQDRQFILSSKKLLLSDSGFYLCACSGTGVETQYFGPGTRLLVL.

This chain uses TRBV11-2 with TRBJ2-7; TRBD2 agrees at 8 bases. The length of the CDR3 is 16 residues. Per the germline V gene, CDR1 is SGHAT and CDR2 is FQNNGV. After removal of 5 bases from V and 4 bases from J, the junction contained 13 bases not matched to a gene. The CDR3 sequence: CASSKGTRRREYEQYF. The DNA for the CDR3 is TGTGCCAGCAGCAAGGGGACTAGAAGGCGGGAGTACGAGCAGTACTTC.